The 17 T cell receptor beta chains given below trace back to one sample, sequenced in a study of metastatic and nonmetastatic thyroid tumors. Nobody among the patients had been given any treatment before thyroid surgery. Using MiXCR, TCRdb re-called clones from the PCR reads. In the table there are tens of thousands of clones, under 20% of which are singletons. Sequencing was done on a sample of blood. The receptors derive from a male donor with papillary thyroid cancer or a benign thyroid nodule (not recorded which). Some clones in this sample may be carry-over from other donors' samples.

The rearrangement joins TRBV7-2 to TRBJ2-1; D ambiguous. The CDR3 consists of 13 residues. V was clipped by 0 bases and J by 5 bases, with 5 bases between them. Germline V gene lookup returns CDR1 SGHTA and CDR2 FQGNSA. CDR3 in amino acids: CASSLAENNEQFF. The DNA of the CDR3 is TGTGCCAGCAGCTTAGCGGAAAACAATGAGCAGTTCTTC.

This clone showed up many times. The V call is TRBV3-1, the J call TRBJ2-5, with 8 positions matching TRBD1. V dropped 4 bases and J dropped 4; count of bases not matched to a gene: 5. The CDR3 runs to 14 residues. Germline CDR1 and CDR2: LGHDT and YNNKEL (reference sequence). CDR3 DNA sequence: TGTGCCAGCAGCCGCGACACAGGGGGAGAGACCCAGTACTTC. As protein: CASSRDTGGETQYF.

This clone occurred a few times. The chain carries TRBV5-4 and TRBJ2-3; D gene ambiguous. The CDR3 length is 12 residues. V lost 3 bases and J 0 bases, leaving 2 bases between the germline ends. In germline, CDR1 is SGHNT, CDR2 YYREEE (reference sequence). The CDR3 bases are TGTGCCAGCAGCTCTAGCACAGATACGCAGTATTTT. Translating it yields CASSSSTDTQYF.

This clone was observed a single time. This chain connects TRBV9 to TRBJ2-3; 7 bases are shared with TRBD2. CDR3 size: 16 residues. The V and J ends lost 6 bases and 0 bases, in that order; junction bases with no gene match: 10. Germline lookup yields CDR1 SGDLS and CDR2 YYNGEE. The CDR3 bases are TGTGCCAGCATCATGCACGGGGGGTCTAGCACAGATACGCAGTATTTT. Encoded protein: CASIMHGGSSTDTQYF.

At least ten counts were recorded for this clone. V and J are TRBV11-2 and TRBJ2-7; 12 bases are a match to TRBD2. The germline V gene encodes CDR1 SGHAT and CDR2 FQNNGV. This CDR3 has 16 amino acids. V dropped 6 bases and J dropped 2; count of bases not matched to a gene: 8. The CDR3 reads CASSPGLAGGAYEQYV. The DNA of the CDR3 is TGTGCCAGCAGTCCGGGGCTAGCGGGAGGGGCCTACGAGCAGTACGTC.

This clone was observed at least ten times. The CDR3 nucleotides read TGTGCCAGCACCCAATGGACAGGGGCCACAGATACGCAGTATTTT. Translating gives CASTQWTGATDTQYF. This chain links TRBV2 with TRBJ2-3; 9 bases agree with TRBD1. The J segment lost 2 bases and the V segment lost 7 bases, leaving 7 bases of the junction unmatched. Germline V gene sequence: CDR1 SNHLY, CDR2 FYNNEI. This CDR3 contains 15 residues.

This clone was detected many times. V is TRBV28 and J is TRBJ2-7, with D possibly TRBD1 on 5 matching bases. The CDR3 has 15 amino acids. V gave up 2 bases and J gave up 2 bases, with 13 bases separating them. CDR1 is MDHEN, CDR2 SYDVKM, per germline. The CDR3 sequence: CASSLKGMLAYEQYF. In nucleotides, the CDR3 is TGTGCCAGCAGTTTAAAGGGGATGCTGGCCTACGAGCAGTACTTC.

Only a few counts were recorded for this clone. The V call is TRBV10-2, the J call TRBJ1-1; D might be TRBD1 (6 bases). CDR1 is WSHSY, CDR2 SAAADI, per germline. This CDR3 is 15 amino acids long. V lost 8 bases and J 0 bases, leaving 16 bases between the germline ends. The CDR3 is CASVDRTLMNTEAFF. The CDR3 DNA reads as TGCGCCAGCGTCGACAGGACCCTTATGAACACTGAAGCTTTCTTT.

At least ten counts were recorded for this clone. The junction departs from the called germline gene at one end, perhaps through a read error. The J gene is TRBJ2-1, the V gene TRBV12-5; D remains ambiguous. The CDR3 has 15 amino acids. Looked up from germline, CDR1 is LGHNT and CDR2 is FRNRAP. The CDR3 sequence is CASGLVGGTYNEQFF. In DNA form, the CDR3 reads TGTGCTAGTGGTCTGGTGGGCGGAACCTACAATGAGCAGTTCTTC.

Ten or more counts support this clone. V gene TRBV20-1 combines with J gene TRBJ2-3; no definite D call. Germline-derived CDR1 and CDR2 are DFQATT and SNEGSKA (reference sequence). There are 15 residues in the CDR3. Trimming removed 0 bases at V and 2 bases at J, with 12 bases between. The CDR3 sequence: CSARDGVDPTDTQYF. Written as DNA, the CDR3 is TGCAGTGCTAGAGATGGTGTAGACCCCACAGATACGCAGTATTTT.

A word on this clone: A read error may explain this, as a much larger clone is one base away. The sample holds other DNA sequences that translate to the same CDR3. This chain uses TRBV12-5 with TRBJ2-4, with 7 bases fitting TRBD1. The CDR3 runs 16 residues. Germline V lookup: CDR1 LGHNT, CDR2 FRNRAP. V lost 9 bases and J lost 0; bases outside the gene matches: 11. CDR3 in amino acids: CASGTPGQLAKNIQYF. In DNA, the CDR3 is TGTGCTAGCGGTACTCCGGGACAGCTAGCCAAAAACATTCAGTACTTC.

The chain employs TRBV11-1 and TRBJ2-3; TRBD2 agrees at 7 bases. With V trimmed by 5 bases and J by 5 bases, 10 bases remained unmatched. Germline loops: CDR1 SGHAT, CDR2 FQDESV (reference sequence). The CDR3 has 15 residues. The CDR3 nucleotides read TGTGCCAGCAGCCCTAGCGGTGGGTGGGAAGATACGCAGTATTTT. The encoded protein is CASSPSGGWEDTQYF.

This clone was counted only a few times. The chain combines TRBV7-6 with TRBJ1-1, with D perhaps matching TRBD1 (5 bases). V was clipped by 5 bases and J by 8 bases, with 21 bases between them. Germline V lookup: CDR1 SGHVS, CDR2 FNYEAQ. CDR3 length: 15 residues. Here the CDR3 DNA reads TGTGCCAGCAGCCAAGATTGTCCGGGGCCTTACGAAGCTTTCTTT. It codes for CASSQDCPGPYEAFF.

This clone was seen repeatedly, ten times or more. The CDR3 coding sequence is TGTGCCAGCAGCCCAGGGCCTCCCGGATATGGCTACACCTTC. Protein: CASSPGPPGYGYTF. This sequence joins TRBV6-1 and TRBJ1-2; tentative D call: TRBD1 (5 bases). V dropped 6 bases and J dropped 5 bases, with 16 bases sitting between them. The length of the CDR3 is 14 residues. Germline V gives CDR1 MNHNS, CDR2 SASEGT.

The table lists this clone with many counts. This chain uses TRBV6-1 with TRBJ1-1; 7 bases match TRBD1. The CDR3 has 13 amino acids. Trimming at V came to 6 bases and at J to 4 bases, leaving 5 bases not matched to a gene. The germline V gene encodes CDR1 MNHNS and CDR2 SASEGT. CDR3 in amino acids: CASRNRGVTEAFF. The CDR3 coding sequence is TGTGCCAGCAGGAACAGGGGAGTCACTGAAGCTTTCTTT.

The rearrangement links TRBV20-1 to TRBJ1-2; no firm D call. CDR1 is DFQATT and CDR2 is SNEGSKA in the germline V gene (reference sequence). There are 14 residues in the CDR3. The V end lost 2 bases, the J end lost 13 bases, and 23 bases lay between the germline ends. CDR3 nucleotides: TGCAGTGCTAGACTGGACGCTTTTTTCCGTCACCCCACCTTC. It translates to CSARLDAFFRHPTF.

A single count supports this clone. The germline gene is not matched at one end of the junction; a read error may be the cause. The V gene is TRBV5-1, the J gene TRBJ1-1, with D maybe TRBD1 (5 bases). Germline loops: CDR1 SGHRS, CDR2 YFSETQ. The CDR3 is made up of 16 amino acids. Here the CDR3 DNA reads TGCGCCAGCAGATCTAGTCTACCCACGGAGGACACTGAATCTTTCTTT. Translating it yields CASRSSLPTEDTESFF. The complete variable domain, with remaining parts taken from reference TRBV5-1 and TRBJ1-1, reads KAGVTQTPRYLIKTRGQQVTLSCSPISGHRSVSWYQQTPGQGLQFLFEYFSETQRNKGNFPGRFSGRQFSNSRSEMNVSTLELGDSALYLCASRSSLPTEDTESFFGQGTRLTVV.